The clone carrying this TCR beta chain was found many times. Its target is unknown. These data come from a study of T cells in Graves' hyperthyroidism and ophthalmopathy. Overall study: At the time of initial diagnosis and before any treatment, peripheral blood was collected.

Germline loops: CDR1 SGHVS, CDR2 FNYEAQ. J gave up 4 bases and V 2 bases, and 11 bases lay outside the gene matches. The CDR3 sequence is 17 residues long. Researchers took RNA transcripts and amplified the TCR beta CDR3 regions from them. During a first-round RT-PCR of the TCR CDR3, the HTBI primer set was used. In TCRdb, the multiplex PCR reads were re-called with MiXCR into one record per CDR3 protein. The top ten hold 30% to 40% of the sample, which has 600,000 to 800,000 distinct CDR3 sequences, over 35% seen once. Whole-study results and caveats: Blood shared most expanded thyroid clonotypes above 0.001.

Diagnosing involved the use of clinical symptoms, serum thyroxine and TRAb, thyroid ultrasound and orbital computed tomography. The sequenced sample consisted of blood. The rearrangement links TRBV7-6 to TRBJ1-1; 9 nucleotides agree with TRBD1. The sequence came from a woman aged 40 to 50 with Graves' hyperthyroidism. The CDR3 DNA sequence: TGTGCCAGCAGCTTAAGTGCCGGGACAGGGTTTCGCACTGAAGCTTTCTTT. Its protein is CASSLSAGTGFRTEAFF.